The rows below give T cell receptor beta chains drawn from one sample of a study of CXCR3-negative and CXCR3-positive naive CD8 T cells. TCRdb re-called the 5' RACE reads and shows each CDR3 protein once, DNA omitted. The table for this sample gives about 6,900 distinct CDR3 sequences. Sequenced input: naive CXCR3+ CD8+ T cells from blood. These TCRs come from a human donor in good health. Some clones in this sample may be carry-over from other donors' samples. Both conserved end residues are part of each CDR3. Clone size is not always given. Where it is, it says once, few, many or a class for expanded clones.

j_gene: TRBJ1-1; v_gene: TRBV7-9; abundance: medium-sized; CDR3aa: CAGWEGTEAFF
j_gene: TRBJ2-1; v_gene: TRBV27; abundance: medium-sized; CDR3aa: CASSSVLAGVRNEQFF
j_gene: TRBJ2-5; v_gene: TRBV20-1; abundance: medium-sized; CDR3aa: CSASPWSSGTTSQYF
j_gene: TRBJ2-3; v_gene: TRBV13; abundance: NA; CDR3aa: CASSDGPGADTQYF
j_gene: TRBJ2-2; v_gene: TRBV10-2; abundance: medium-sized; CDR3aa: CASRLAGGLNYNTGELFF
j_gene: TRBJ2-1; v_gene: TRBV7-8; abundance: medium-sized; CDR3aa: CASSFSSGEYNEQFF
j_gene: TRBJ2-2; v_gene: TRBV29-1; abundance: NA; CDR3aa: CSVGGNYNTGELFF
j_gene: TRBJ1-2; v_gene: TRBV28; abundance: NA; CDR3aa: CASLERGSYGYTF
j_gene: TRBJ2-3; v_gene: TRBV2; abundance: NA; CDR3aa: CASSDRLARTDTQYF
j_gene: TRBJ1-1; v_gene: TRBV5-6; abundance: NA; CDR3aa: CASSFAVAGNTEAFF
j_gene: TRBJ1-2; v_gene: TRBV29-1; abundance: medium-sized; CDR3aa: CSVEDISENGYTF
j_gene: TRBJ2-5; v_gene: TRBV12-3/TRBV12-4; abundance: medium-sized; CDR3aa: CASRSGLVQETQYF
j_gene: TRBJ1-2; v_gene: TRBV13; abundance: medium-sized; CDR3aa: CASSLAPDRNYGYTF
j_gene: TRBJ1-2; v_gene: TRBV29-1; abundance: NA; CDR3aa: CSVEVAQEFRRYTF
j_gene: TRBJ2-7; v_gene: TRBV7-8; abundance: medium-sized; CDR3aa: CASSPDWEQYF
j_gene: TRBJ2-2; v_gene: TRBV7-6; abundance: NA; CDR3aa: CASSLGPGELFF
j_gene: TRBJ2-7; v_gene: TRBV2; abundance: NA; CDR3aa: CASRMGRDISYEQYF
j_gene: TRBJ2-5; v_gene: TRBV2; abundance: NA; CDR3aa: CASSPGPSGDHQETQYF
j_gene: TRBJ2-3; v_gene: TRBV5-1; abundance: NA; CDR3aa: CASSLDGNPADTQYF